Listed here are 23 T cell receptor beta chains from one sample, sequenced in a study of T cell repertoires in cytomegalovirus infection (dated by TCRdb to between 2019 and 2020). These receptors are not linked to any known antigen. Instrument on record: Illumina HiSeq 1500. TCRdb ran its own pipeline on the public reads, namely fastp trimming at Q25 and MiXCR clone calling, and kept in-frame beta chains. Each entry is one CDR3 protein sequence, shown with its most common DNA and genes. In all, the sample holds fewer than 950,000 distinct CDR3 sequences, and 30% to 35% of those were seen once. The ten biggest clones cover 9.5% to 15% of the sample. The meaning of the sample's treatment or condition label: in vitro stimulation with specific CMV peptide epitopes to enrich CMV-specific T cells. The starting material was cultured CD8+ T cells from PBMCs, obtained from culture after CMV antigen stimulation. The receptors come from a human donor in good health (CMV status not recorded). Some clones in this sample may be carry-over from other donors' samples.

This clonotype occurred a few times. The chain joins TRBV19 to TRBJ1-1; tentatively, D is TRBD1 (5 bases). V gave up 7 bases and J gave up 3 bases, with 18 bases separating them. This CDR3 is 15 amino acids long. Germline V lookup: CDR1 LNHDA, CDR2 SQIVND (reference sequence). Here the CDR3 DNA reads TGTGCCAGTACCCTACCTCAGGGAATGGACACTGAAGCTTTCTTT. This sequence encodes CASTLPQGMDTEAFF.

The table lists this clonotype with a few counts. The rearrangement links TRBV12-3 or TRBV12-4 to TRBJ1-5; no definite D call. V lost 6 bases and J 4 bases, leaving 13 bases between the germline ends. The CDR3 runs 14 residues. CDR3 region: CASSRTDPNQPQHF. CDR3 nucleotide sequence: TGTGCCAGCAGCAGGACCGACCCAAATCAGCCCCAGCATTTT.

The V gene is TRBV7-9, the J gene TRBJ1-1; D gene ambiguous. Trimming cost V 1 base and J 8 bases, with 8 bases left between them. Germline V lookup: CDR1 SEHNR, CDR2 FQNEAQ (reference sequence). This CDR3 has 12 residues. CDR3 sequence (DNA): TGTGCCAGCAGCTTAGTGGGGAACGAAGCTTTCTTT. Residues: CASSLVGNEAFF.

The chain is built from TRBV2 and TRBJ2-3, with 10 bases fitting TRBD2. The CDR3 contains 18 residues. Germline CDR1 is SNHLY and CDR2 is FYNNEI. The J segment lost 3 bases and the V segment lost 8 bases, leaving 17 bases of the junction unmatched. The CDR3 DNA is TGTGCCAGCCCCCCCGCAGCGGGGGGGCGAGAAGTTACAGATACGCAGTATTTT. This encodes CASPPAAGGREVTDTQYF.

V gene TRBV27 combines with J gene TRBJ1-3; D is unresolved. Trimming left V 4 bases short and J 4 bases short, with 11 bases between. Germline CDR1 reads MNHEY; CDR2 reads SMNVEV (reference sequence). The CDR3 extends over 14 amino acids. CDR3 in DNA: TGTGCCAGCAGTTCATGGAACCTAGGAAACACCATATATTTT. Translated, it gives CASSSWNLGNTIYF.

This clonotype was observed a handful of times. J is TRBJ2-7 and V is TRBV7-3, with TRBD1 matching 10 bases. The V and J ends lost 4 bases and 2 bases, in that order; junction bases with no gene match: 5. Germline V lookup: CDR1 SGHTA, CDR2 FQGTGA. The length of the CDR3 is 15 residues. The CDR3 region is CASSSSDRGAYEQYV. CDR3 DNA: TGTGCCAGCAGCTCCTCGGACAGGGGGGCCTACGAGCAGTACGTC.

This sequence joins TRBV7-9 and TRBJ1-1; 7 bases map to TRBD1. The CDR3 is 16 residues long. The V gene end was trimmed by 4 bases and the J gene end by 1 base; junction bases not matched to a gene: 9. Germline CDR1 reads SEHNR; CDR2 reads FQNEAQ (reference sequence). CDR3 DNA sequence: TGTGCCAGCAGCTCTTCCAGGACAGGCCCGAACACTGAAGCTTTCTTT. Translating gives CASSSSRTGPNTEAFF.

This clonotype occurred a few times. The chain is built from TRBV20-1 and TRBJ1-1; possible D gene TRBD1, 5 bases. The CDR3 length is 12 residues. Looked up from germline, CDR1 is DFQATT and CDR2 is SNEGSKA (reference sequence). Trimming shortened V by 6 bases and J by 13 bases, and 21 bases separated the two germline ends. CDR3 sequence: CSALGGSSRDFF. The CDR3 DNA reads as TGCAGTGCCCTGGGGGGGTCCTCGCGAGATTTCTTT.

V and J are TRBV14 and TRBJ2-1; D gene uncertain. The CDR3 covers 16 residues. V was clipped by 1 base and J by 0 bases, with 10 bases between them. CDR1 is SGHDN, CDR2 FVKESK, per germline. The chain's CDR3 is CASSQVIGDSYNEQFF. The CDR3 DNA sequence: TGTGCCAGCAGCCAAGTGATCGGTGACTCCTACAATGAGCAGTTCTTC.

The V gene is TRBV19, the J gene TRBJ2-1, with 9 bases aligning to TRBD2. Germline V CDR1 and CDR2: LNHDA, SQIVND (reference sequence). With V trimmed by 2 bases and J by 5 bases, 7 bases remained unmatched. The CDR3 is made up of 16 amino acids. CDR3: CASSIIGLAGNNEQFF. The CDR3 DNA follows: TGTGCCAGTAGTATAATAGGGCTAGCGGGGAACAATGAGCAGTTCTTC.

This clonotype has a handful of counts. The chain links TRBV6-1 to TRBJ2-7, with a weak D call TRBD1 (6 bases). CDR1 is MNHNS and CDR2 is SASEGT in the germline V gene. The CDR3 extends over 14 amino acids. V lost 5 bases to trimming and J lost 5 bases, with 16 bases between them. In DNA form, the CDR3 reads TGTGCCAGCAGTTGGCAGGGGTCCCCCGACGAGCAGTACTTC. Translating gives CASSWQGSPDEQYF.

This clonotype occurred a few times. This chain joins TRBV10-3 and TRBJ2-6; weak D call: TRBD2 (6 bases). Trimming took off 6 bases at V and 1 base at J, with 19 bases between the two ends. From germline, CDR1 is ENHRY and CDR2 SYGVKD. This CDR3 has 18 residues. CDR3 bases: TGTGCCATCAGGGGGAAGGAGGGGAAACTTTCTGGGGCCAACGTCCTGACTTTC. This sequence encodes CAIRGKEGKLSGANVLTF.

This clonotype was observed a handful of times. The V and J genes are TRBV7-6 and TRBJ1-2, with D tentatively TRBD1 (5 bases). The germline V gene encodes CDR1 SGHVS and CDR2 FNYEAQ. The V end lost 1 base, the J end lost 4 bases, and 7 bases lay between the germline ends. The CDR3 has 13 residues. The CDR3 spells CASSLVGPYGYTF. The DNA for the CDR3 is TGTGCCAGCAGCTTAGTGGGGCCCTATGGCTACACCTTC.

This chain links TRBV6-6 with TRBJ1-2; weak D call: TRBD1 (5 bases). The CDR3 spans 14 residues. V was cut by 0 bases and J by 3 bases, with 8 bases left in between. From germline, CDR1 is MNHNY and CDR2 SVGAGI (reference sequence). CDR3 amino acids: CASSYSGTYYGYTF. The CDR3 nucleotides are TGTGCCAGCAGTTACTCGGGGACTTACTATGGCTACACCTTC.

This clonotype was seen at least ten times. The CDR3 sequence: CASSLAPPGGPREQYF. For the CDR3, the DNA is TGTGCCAGCAGCTTAGCACCCCCGGGGGGGCCTAGGGAGCAGTACTTC. The chain is built from TRBV7-8 and TRBJ2-7; 8 bases are a match to TRBD2. This CDR3 comprises 16 residues. The germline gives CDR1 SGHVS, CDR2 FQNEAQ. The V gene end was trimmed by 0 bases and the J gene end by 7 bases; junction bases not matched to a gene: 11.

This clonotype was observed a few times. V usage is TRBV6-1 and J usage is TRBJ2-3; D gene uncertain. Looked up from germline, CDR1 is MNHNS and CDR2 is SASEGT. The CDR3 runs to 15 residues. V shed 3 bases and J shed 0 bases, with 10 bases lying between them. The chain's CDR3 is CASSELGPSTDTQYF. CDR3 nucleotide sequence: TGTGCCAGCAGTGAGTTGGGCCCAAGCACAGATACGCAGTATTTT.

This clonotype was seen a few times. The chain combines TRBV6-4 with TRBJ2-3, with D possibly being TRBD1 or TRBD2 (6 bases each). Germline lookup yields CDR1 MRHNA and CDR2 SNTAGT. This CDR3 spans 13 amino acids. The V and J ends lost 2 bases and 6 bases respectively, with 9 bases between them. CDR3 loop: CASSDRGADTQYF. The CDR3 nucleotides read TGTGCCAGCAGTGACAGGGGGGCGGATACGCAGTATTTT.

Details on this clonotype: A much larger clone differs from this one at a single base, so this may be a read error. This chain connects TRBV5-6 to TRBJ2-1; 8 bases are a match to TRBD2. The CDR3 consists of 16 residues. The germline CDR1 and CDR2 sequences are SGHDT and YYEEEE. CDR3 sequence (DNA): TGTGTCAGCAGCTTTGCGGGGGGCAGCTCCTACAATGAGCAGTTCTTC. Its translation: CVSSFAGGSSYNEQFF.

This clonotype has just a few counts. The chain recombines TRBV6-5 with TRBJ2-1; 7 bases are shared with TRBD2. Trimming removed 5 bases from V and 3 bases from J; junction bases left unmatched: 7. The CDR3 has 15 amino acids. CDR1 is MNHEY and CDR2 is SVGAGI in the germline V gene. CDR3 in DNA: TGTGCCAGCAGTGAGACTAGCCTCTTCTACAATGAGCAGTTCTTC. Its protein is CASSETSLFYNEQFF.

This clonotype was counted only a few times. The chain couples TRBV5-1 to TRBJ1-2, with a tentative D call TRBD1 (6 bases). Germline values: CDR1 SGHRS, CDR2 YFSETQ. Deletions cut 0 bases from V and 4 bases from J, with 16 bases between. The CDR3 length is 16 residues. The CDR3 loop is CASSLEASRGGYGYTF. CDR3 sequence (DNA): TGCGCCAGCAGCTTGGAAGCCAGCAGGGGTGGCTATGGCTACACCTTC.

The chain uses TRBV7-3 and TRBJ2-7, with unresolved D. From germline, CDR1 is SGHTA and CDR2 FQGTGA. V was cut by 5 bases and J by 6 bases, with 20 bases left in between. The CDR3 contains 15 residues. This CDR3 is CASSPRPDGSGEQYF. The CDR3 region has the DNA TGTGCCAGCAGCCCAAGACCCGATGGCTCTGGCGAGCAGTACTTC.

This clonotype has only a few counts. This chain uses TRBV6-1 with TRBJ2-7; a weak D match, TRBD2 (6 bases). This CDR3 is built from 14 residues. The V end lost 7 bases, the J end lost 5 bases, and 18 bases lay between the germline ends. Germline loops: CDR1 MNHNS, CDR2 SASEGT. CDR3 DNA sequence: TGTGCCAGCAATTCGGGGAGGCGATGGGACGAGCAGTACGTC. It yields the protein CASNSGRRWDEQYV.

This chain connects TRBV7-4 to TRBJ1-1; no clear D. Trimming removed 7 bases from V and 1 base from J, with 16 bases in between. Germline CDR1 is SGHVT and CDR2 is SQSDAQ. This CDR3 has 15 residues. The chain's CDR3 is CASTKGTPRNTEAFF. The CDR3, as DNA: TGTGCCAGCACGAAAGGAACGCCTAGGAACACTGAAGCTTTCTTT.